This record covers a single T cell receptor beta chain. In the authors' workflow: Reference gene primer amplification gave estimated nucleated cell counts. Profiling relied on immunoSEQ multiplex PCR, and the TCRdb table lists in-frame clones only, not all of them. V, J and clone size derive from that table, while D and trimming were established from the DNA sequence. This sample carries 310,000 or so clones, roughly 86% of them seen once, and the ten largest clones take around 1.6%. The data stem from a study of blood T cell repertoires in COVID-19. Study-wide background: The study drew acute and convalescent COVID-19 samples from the United States, Italy and Spain. PBMCs, B-cell-depleted T cells, or T cells were the source of the cDNA or gDNA that made up the material.

V lost 1 base, J lost 3 bases, and 13 bases lay in between. The germline V gene has CDR1 SGDLS and CDR2 YYNGEE. The CDR3 has 16 amino acids. This clonotype was obtained from a woman in her forties or fifties with acute or convalescent COVID-19. Source material: peripheral blood. The chain uses TRBV9 and TRBJ2-2, with a weak D call TRBD1 (7 bases). In DNA form, the CDR3 reads TGTGCCAGCAGCGTACGGAGGGGGCAGGACACCGGGGAGCTGTTTTTT. This sequence encodes CASSVRRGQDTGELFF.